Listed below are T cell receptor beta chains from one sample, sequenced in a study of regulatory T cells in long-lasting Graves disease. In TCRdb, the multiplex PCR reads were re-called with MiXCR into one record per CDR3 protein. The sample lists more than 300,000 distinct CDR3 sequences, around 15% seen once, with around 20% in the top ten. These data also featured in a second study, about T cells in Graves' hyperthyroidism and ophthalmopathy.

The sample in question was peripheral blood mononuclear cells (PBMCs), obtained at new diagnosis, from a patient treated with antithyroid drugs. The source is a woman between 18 and 30 years old with Graves disease. CDR3s include the opening cysteine and the closing phenylalanine or tryptophan. A D gene is named only where the DNA matches it firmly. Not every row has a clone size; where given, it reads once, few, many or a size class.

clone_size,j_call,d_call,v_call,cdr3_aa,cdr3_nt
NA,TRBJ1-2,NA,TRBV5-5,CASSPRVEAGGYTF,TGTGCCAGCAGCCCGAGGGTTGAAGCGGGTGGCTACACCTTC
many,TRBJ2-1,NA,TRBV11-2,CASSFKSSYNEQFF,TGTGCCAGCAGCTTTAAGAGCTCCTACAATGAGCAGTTCTTC
many,TRBJ1-1,NA,TRBV30,CAWERQLNTEAFF,TGTGCCTGGGAGAGACAGCTGAACACTGAAGCTTTCTTT
NA,TRBJ2-3,TRBD2,TRBV12-5,CASGFLPKAGGRPDTQYF,TGTGCTAGTGGTTTCCTACCCAAAGCGGGGGGGCGGCCCGATACGCAGTATTTT
few,TRBJ1-6,TRBD1,TRBV5-1,CASSLGPGTGSPPLHF,TGCGCCAGCAGCTTGGGACCCGGGACAGGGAGTCCACCCCTCCACTTT
few,TRBJ1-2,NA,TRBV2,CASLAGTNNNYGYTF,TGTGCCAGCTTAGCCGGGACGAATAATAACTATGGCTACACCTTC
many,TRBJ1-1,NA,TRBV2,CASGDTWDTEAFF,TGTGCCAGCGGGGACACCTGGGACACTGAAGCTTTCTTT
NA,TRBJ2-3,TRBD2,TRBV2,CASTRLAGTDTQYF,TGTGCCAGCACCAGACTAGCGGGGACAGATACGCAGTATTTT
few,TRBJ1-2,NA,TRBV6-1,CASSETVDPVGYGYTF,TGTGCCAGCAGTGAAACAGTGGATCCTGTGGGCTATGGCTACACCTTC
few,TRBJ2-3,TRBD2,TRBV4-1,CASSQGFGGGAADTQYF,TGCGCCAGCAGCCAAGGTTTCGGCGGGGGGGCCGCAGATACGCAGTATTTT
few,TRBJ1-5,TRBD1,TRBV7-9,CASSSPTGTGKKDQPQHF,TGTGCCAGCAGCTCCCCAACGGGGACAGGGAAAAAGGATCAGCCCCAGCATTTT
NA,TRBJ2-2,NA,TRBV5-4,CASSSNRVGNTGELFF,TGTGCCAGCAGCTCCAACAGGGTTGGGAACACCGGGGAGCTGTTTTTT
few,TRBJ1-4,NA,TRBV9,CASSVAQGRGEKLFF,TGTGCCAGCAGCGTCGCACAGGGAAGGGGTGAAAAACTGTTTTTT
few,TRBJ2-1,TRBD2,TRBV6-1,CASIRAGAEYNEQFF,TGTGCCAGCATCCGAGCGGGGGCCGAATACAATGAGCAGTTCTTC
NA,TRBJ1-5,NA,TRBV6-1,CASTGGFQPQHF,TGTGCCAGCACTGGGGGCTTTCAGCCCCAGCATTTT
many,TRBJ2-2,TRBD2,TRBV2,CASSGSGGPSGELFF,TGTGCCAGCAGTGGCTCGGGAGGGCCCTCAGGGGAGCTGTTTTTT
NA,TRBJ2-5,NA,TRBV6-2/TRBV6-3,CASSYSPVGRETQYF,TGTGCCAGCAGTTACTCGCCCGTAGGGAGGGAGACCCAGTACTTC
few,TRBJ2-3,NA,TRBV19,CASRQGGRDTQYF,TGTGCCAGTAGACAGGGAGGGAGAGATACGCAGTATTTT
NA,TRBJ2-2,NA,TRBV28,CASRPPVAAAGELFF,TGTGCCAGCAGACCCCCGGTCGCAGCGGCCGGGGAGCTGTTTTTT
NA,TRBJ2-2,NA,TRBV20-1,CSAGGHHTGELFF,TGCAGTGCTGGGGGACACCACACCGGGGAGCTGTTTTTT
many,TRBJ1-2,NA,TRBV20-1,CSARVRGRAGNYGYTF,TGCAGTGCTAGAGTTCGGGGGAGGGCGGGGAACTATGGCTACACCTTC
many,TRBJ1-4,NA,TRBV18,CASSPKIEDRTGKLFF,TGTGCCAGCTCACCAAAGATTGAGGACAGAACTGGAAAACTGTTTTTT
NA,TRBJ1-2,TRBD1,TRBV9,CASSISPRGRGYGYTF,TGTGCCAGCAGCATCAGTCCAAGGGGGCGCGGCTATGGCTACACCTTC
many,TRBJ2-3,NA,TRBV28,CASSPSPTGTRTDTQYF,TGTGCCAGCAGTCCCTCCCCGACAGGGACTCGCACAGATACGCAGTATTTT
many,TRBJ1-2,NA,TRBV30,CAWSVDPGSGYTF,TGTGCCTGGAGTGTAGATCCGGGGAGCGGCTACACCTTC
many,TRBJ2-1,NA,TRBV30,CAWSILRNYNEQFF,TGTGCCTGGAGCATTTTAAGGAATTACAATGAGCAGTTCTTC
NA,TRBJ2-1,NA,TRBV12-3/TRBV12-4,CASSDGWVRFGQFF,TGTGCCAGCAGTGACGGCTGGGTCCGCTTCGGGCAGTTCTTC
NA,TRBJ2-1,TRBD2,TRBV6-1,CASSEGLAGGLEQFF,TGTGCCAGCAGTGAAGGACTAGCGGGGGGTCTTGAGCAGTTCTTC
NA,TRBJ1-5,NA,TRBV20-1,CSARDVSYSNQPQHF,TGCAGTGCTAGAGATGTGTCTTATAGCAATCAGCCCCAGCATTTT
many,TRBJ1-1,NA,TRBV5-1,CASRQNPGQNTEAFF,TGCGCCAGCAGACAGAACCCAGGACAGAACACTGAAGCTTTCTTT
many,TRBJ1-1,NA,TRBV5-1,CASSSTSGTEAFF,TGCGCCAGCAGCTCGACCTCGGGGACTGAAGCTTTCTTT
few,TRBJ2-1,NA,TRBV7-8,CASSVGVDEQFF,TGTGCCAGCAGCGTGGGTGTCGATGAGCAGTTCTTC
NA,TRBJ1-1,TRBD1,TRBV18,CASSRTGTGGEAFF,TGTGCCAGCTCACGAACTGGGACAGGTGGAGAAGCTTTCTTT
many,TRBJ1-1,TRBD1,TRBV20-1,CSAPRPGTGVNTEAFF,TGCAGTGCTCCACGTCCCGGGACAGGGGTGAACACTGAAGCTTTCTTT
few,TRBJ2-3,TRBD2,TRBV7-2,CASRWTSGGLGDTQYF,TGTGCCAGCAGATGGACTAGCGGGGGGCTGGGGGATACGCAGTATTTT